Below, 6 T cell receptor beta chains from the same sample are listed, as sequenced in a study of T cell repertoires in cytomegalovirus infection. These receptors have no identified antigens. TCRdb redid the calling of the reads with MiXCR, one entry per CDR3 protein. Found here are hundreds of thousands of distinct CDR3 sequences, about 28% of them singletons; the top ten hold 15% to 25%. The sample consisted of cultured PBMCs, taken from culture after CMV antigen stimulation. These receptors all come from a human donor in good health (CMV status not recorded). Some clones in this sample may be carry-over from other donors' samples.

There are a few counts of this clonotype. V gene TRBV7-2 combines with J gene TRBJ2-1, with D tentatively TRBD1 (6 bases). The CDR3 extends over 15 amino acids. Deletions cut 5 bases from V and 6 bases from J, with 17 bases between. Germline loops: CDR1 SGHTA, CDR2 FQGNSA. In DNA form, the CDR3 reads TGTGCCAGCAGCGGTACAGGGTTAACGTCCAATGAGCAGTTCTTC. It is translated as CASSGTGLTSNEQFF.

CDR3 coding DNA: TGCAGTGCTAGGGCGGGGTACAATGAGCAGTTCTTC. Protein sequence: CSARAGYNEQFF. The J gene is TRBJ2-1, the V gene TRBV20-1, with D perhaps TRBD2 (6 bases). Germline-derived CDR1 and CDR2 are DFQATT and SNEGSKA (reference sequence). V lost 3 bases to trimming and J lost 4 bases, with 7 bases between them. The CDR3 has 12 amino acids.

The V and J genes are TRBV6-6 and TRBJ2-5; TRBD1 might be the D (5 bases). In germline, CDR1 is MNHNY, CDR2 SVGAGI (reference sequence). V lost 2 bases, J lost 0 bases, and 7 bases lay in between. This CDR3 has 14 residues. Here the CDR3 DNA reads TGTGCCAGCAGTTACGACAGTTACCAAGAGACCCAGTACTTC. Its translation is CASSYDSYQETQYF.

This chain joins TRBV29-1 and TRBJ1-5; maybe TRBD1 (5 bases). CDR1 is SQVTM and CDR2 is ANQGSEA in the germline V gene. The CDR3 extends over 15 amino acids. The germline V and J ends were trimmed by 0 bases and 1 base, with 10 bases remaining between them. CDR3 amino acids: CSVEEHSGSNQPQHF. The CDR3 DNA reads as TGCAGCGTTGAAGAACACTCAGGGAGCAATCAGCCCCAGCATTTT. The entire variable domain, with the rest obtained from reference TRBV29-1 and TRBJ1-5, is as follows: SAVISQKPSRDICQRGTSLTIQCQVDSQVTMMFWYRQQPGQSLTLIATANQGSEATYESGFVIDKFPISRPNLTFSTLTVSNMSPEDSSIYLCSVEEHSGSNQPQHFGDGTRLSIL.

This clonotype was found many times. The genes are TRBV12-3 or TRBV12-4 and TRBJ1-2; TRBD1 aligns across 7 bases. The CDR3 has 14 amino acids. V lost 0 bases, J lost 8 bases, and 6 bases stayed unmatched. The DNA for the CDR3 is TGTGCCAGCAGTTTAGCCATTATAGGGGGCGGCTACACCTTC. Residues: CASSLAIIGGGYTF.

J is TRBJ2-3 and V is TRBV20-1, with TRBD2 matching 16 bases. This CDR3 is built from 15 residues. The V and J ends lost 6 bases and 2 bases, in that order; junction bases with no gene match: 2. Germline CDR1 is DFQATT and CDR2 is SNEGSKA (reference sequence). CDR3 DNA sequence: TGCAGTGCCGGGACTAGCGGGGGGGCCACAGATACGCAGTATTTT. Its protein product is CSAGTSGGATDTQYF.